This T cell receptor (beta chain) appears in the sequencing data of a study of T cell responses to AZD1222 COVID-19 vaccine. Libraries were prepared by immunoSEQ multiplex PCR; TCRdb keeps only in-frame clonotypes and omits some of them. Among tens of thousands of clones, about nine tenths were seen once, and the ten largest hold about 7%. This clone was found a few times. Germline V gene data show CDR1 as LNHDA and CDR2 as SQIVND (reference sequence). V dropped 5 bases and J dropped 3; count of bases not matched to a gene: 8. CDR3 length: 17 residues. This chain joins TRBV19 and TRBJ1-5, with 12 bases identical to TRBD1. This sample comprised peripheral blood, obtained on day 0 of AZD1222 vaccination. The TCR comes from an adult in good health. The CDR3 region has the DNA TGTGCCAGTAGTGCACCGGGACAGGGGGCCCTCAATCAGCCCCAGCATTTT. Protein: CASSAPGQGALNQPQHF.